These 18 T cell receptor beta chains originate from one sample sequenced in a study of T cells in tuberculosis. The assay was immunoSEQ multiplex PCR, and TCRdb's table has in-frame clones only and misses some. The data show about 30,000 clones, 85% to 90% seen once. Sequencing was carried out using PBMCs. These receptor sequences come from a donor between 10 and 29 years old with latent tuberculosis or without tuberculosis infection.

This chain joins TRBV7-9 and TRBJ1-2; no reliable D call. CDR1 and CDR2 from the germline V gene are SEHNR and FQNEAQ (reference sequence). CDR3 length equals 13 residues. The germline V and J ends were trimmed by 3 bases and 8 bases, with 13 bases remaining between them. The CDR3 region is CASSFGEDQGYTF. The CDR3 DNA sequence: TGTGCCAGCAGCTTCGGTGAGGATCAAGGCTACACCTTC.

The chain couples TRBV5-4 to TRBJ2-1; D possibly corresponds to TRBD2 (5 bases). CDR1 and CDR2 (germline): SGHNT, YYREEE (reference sequence). This CDR3 has 13 amino acids. Trimming left V 4 bases short and J 4 bases short, with 9 bases between. The CDR3 nucleotides read TGTGCCAGCAGCCCGGGAAATTACAATGAGCAGTTCTTC. Protein sequence: CASSPGNYNEQFF.

The chain uses TRBV2 and TRBJ1-2, with a weak D call TRBD1 (5 bases). The CDR3 sequence is 15 residues long. V lost 2 bases to trimming and J lost 5 bases, with 15 bases between them. From germline, CDR1 is SNHLY and CDR2 FYNNEI. CDR3 nucleotides: TGTGCCAGCAGTGAAAGGCAGGGTAGTGAGTATGGCTACACCTTC. This sequence encodes CASSERQGSEYGYTF.

This chain joins TRBV6-1 and TRBJ1-1; 7 nucleotides align to TRBD1. V trimming: 4 bases; J trimming: 3 bases; junction bases outside the gene matches: 5. Germline lookup yields CDR1 MNHNS and CDR2 SASEGT. The CDR3 runs to 14 residues. CDR3 sequence (DNA): TGTGCCAGCAGTGTTGGACAGGAGCACACTGAAGCTTTCTTT. Translated: CASSVGQEHTEAFF.

V is TRBV4-1 and J is TRBJ2-7; D possibly corresponds to TRBD2 (6 bases). The CDR3 has 14 amino acids. V was clipped by 4 bases and J by 3 bases, with 13 bases between them. The germline CDR1 and CDR2 sequences are MGHRA and YSYEKL. The CDR3 nucleotides are TGCGCCAGCAGCCTGCCTGGAGGGCTCTACGAGCAGTACTTC. Its protein product is CASSLPGGLYEQYF.

The chain recombines TRBV11-2 with TRBJ1-2, with D possibly being TRBD1 (5 bases). The CDR3 loop spans 16 amino acids. Trimming removed 5 bases from V and 1 base from J, with 17 bases in between. Looked up from germline, CDR1 is SGHAT and CDR2 is FQNNGV. The CDR3, as DNA: TGTGCCAGCAGCGCCGTGAGGGACTCACGTAACTATGGCTACACCTTC. As protein: CASSAVRDSRNYGYTF.

V and J are TRBV5-8 and TRBJ2-7; D is ambiguous. The CDR3 is 11 amino acids. Germline CDR1 and CDR2: SGHTS and YDEGEE. Trimming removed 4 bases from V and 3 bases from J, with 5 bases in between. The DNA for the CDR3 is TGTGCCAGCAGCCCAGGCTACGAGCAGTACTTC. Its protein product is CASSPGYEQYF.

Sample share makes this clone medium-sized (0.01 to 0.1%). The chain combines TRBV23-1 with TRBJ2-7, with TRBD1 matching 7 bases. TRBV23-1 is identified as an open reading frame with a role that is uncertain. Losses at the gene ends were 2 bases for V and 4 bases for J; bases not matched to a gene: 8. The CDR3 has 15 amino acids. As DNA, the CDR3 is TGCGCCAGCAGTCAACCGGACAGGAGATTTTACGAGCAGTACTTC. Translating gives CASSQPDRRFYEQYF.

This sequence joins TRBV9 and TRBJ1-4, with D maybe TRBD1 (6 bases). V was cut by 3 bases and J by 5 bases, with 11 bases left in between. Germline CDR1 and CDR2: SGDLS and YYNGEE. The CDR3 is 14 amino acids. CDR3 DNA sequence: TGTGCCAGCAGCGCCGGGACATGGAATGAAAAACTGTTTTTT. Its translation is CASSAGTWNEKLFF.

This clone was seen more than once but under ten times. The chain joins TRBV5-4 to TRBJ2-3; possible D gene TRBD1, 5 bases. V shed 1 base and J shed 6 bases, with 9 bases lying between them. The germline CDR1 and CDR2 sequences are SGHNT and YYREEE (reference sequence). The CDR3 is 13 amino acids. The CDR3 nucleotides are TGTGCCAGCAGCTTGTCTGGGGCCGATACGCAGTATTTT. It codes for CASSLSGADTQYF.

The V call is TRBV28, the J call TRBJ1-6; tentative D call: TRBD1 (6 bases). Germline V gives CDR1 MDHEN, CDR2 SYDVKM. The length of the CDR3 is 16 residues. Trimming left V 2 bases short and J 9 bases short, with 17 bases between. CDR3 sequence (DNA): TGTGCCAGCAGTTTAAAGAGGGGGGGATTCGGTTCACCCCTCCACTTT. It encodes CASSLKRGGFGSPLHF. The whole variable domain, filled in from reference TRBV28 and TRBJ1-6, reads DVKVTQSSRYLVKRTGEKVFLECVQDMDHENMFWYRQDPGLGLRLIYFSYDVKMKEKGDIPEGYSVSREKKERFSLILESASTNQTSMYLCASSLKRGGFGSPLHFGNGTRLTVT.

The V call is TRBV7-2, the J call TRBJ1-6, with 7 bases lining up with TRBD1. The CDR3 consists of 15 residues. In germline, CDR1 is SGHTA, CDR2 FQGNSA. J was trimmed by 7 bases and V by 3 bases; bases with no gene match: 6. The CDR3 DNA sequence: TGTGCCAGCAGCTTCGGGACAGCGACAAATTCACCCCTCCACTTT. It specifies CASSFGTATNSPLHF. The full variable domain, completed using reference TRBV7-2 and TRBJ1-6, is GAGVSQSPSNKVTEKGKDVELRCDPISGHTALYWYRQSLGQGLEFLIYFQGNSAPDKSGLPSDRFSAERTGGSVSTLTIQRTQQEDSAVYLCASSFGTATNSPLHFGNGTRLTVT.

This chain connects TRBV6-1 to TRBJ2-1; 14 nucleotides line up with TRBD2. This CDR3 region has 15 residues. In germline, CDR1 is MNHNS, CDR2 SASEGT. J gave up 10 bases and V 6 bases, and 8 bases lay outside the gene matches. CDR3 sequence reads: CASRAGTSGGGEQFF. The CDR3, as DNA: TGTGCCAGCAGGGCTGGGACTAGCGGGGGTGGGGAGCAGTTCTTC.

The rearrangement uses TRBV9 and TRBJ2-7, with a tentative D call TRBD2 (6 bases). V shed 1 base and J shed 6 bases, with 17 bases lying between them. CDR1 and CDR2 from the germline V gene are SGDLS and YYNGEE. The CDR3 sequence is 15 residues long. As DNA, the CDR3 is TGTGCCAGCAGCGTATCCGGGGGACCCTTGAGCGAGCAGTACTTC. Protein: CASSVSGGPLSEQYF.

The chain joins TRBV27 to TRBJ2-7; D is perhaps TRBD2 (6 bases). The CDR3 consists of 14 residues. Germline V gene data show CDR1 as MNHEY and CDR2 as SMNVEV (reference sequence). V gave up 4 bases and J gave up 2 bases, with 12 bases separating them. This CDR3 reads CASSYAGLPYEQYF. Here the CDR3 DNA reads TGTGCCAGCAGTTACGCGGGACTCCCCTACGAGCAGTACTTC.

This chain links TRBV4-2 with TRBJ1-2; possible D gene TRBD1, 5 bases. Trimming left V 4 bases short and J 1 base short, with 19 bases between. The germline V gene has CDR1 LGHNA and CDR2 YNFKEQ. The CDR3 is 17 amino acids. For the CDR3, the DNA is TGTGCCAGCAGCCCCCGGCGCAGGGAGGCCGATAACTATGGCTACACCTTC. It yields the protein CASSPRRREADNYGYTF.

V usage is TRBV5-4 and J usage is TRBJ2-5; 9 bases align to TRBD2. Germline V gives CDR1 SGHNT, CDR2 YYREEE (reference sequence). V shed 0 bases, J shed 3 bases, and the junction held 3 bases outside the gene matches. The length of the CDR3 is 15 residues. The CDR3 coding sequence is TGTGCCAGCAGCTTGGGCGGGGGGGTCAAAGAGACCCAGTACTTC. Protein sequence: CASSLGGGVKETQYF.

V and J are TRBV28 and TRBJ1-5, with a weak D call TRBD1 (5 bases). V was shortened by 1 base and J by 3 bases, with 13 bases between the two germline ends. The germline V gene encodes CDR1 MDHEN and CDR2 SYDVKM. The CDR3 length is 16 residues. The CDR3 sequence: CASSLSPRGYNQPQHF. The CDR3 DNA is TGTGCCAGCAGTTTATCTCCGCGGGGCTACAATCAGCCCCAGCATTTT.